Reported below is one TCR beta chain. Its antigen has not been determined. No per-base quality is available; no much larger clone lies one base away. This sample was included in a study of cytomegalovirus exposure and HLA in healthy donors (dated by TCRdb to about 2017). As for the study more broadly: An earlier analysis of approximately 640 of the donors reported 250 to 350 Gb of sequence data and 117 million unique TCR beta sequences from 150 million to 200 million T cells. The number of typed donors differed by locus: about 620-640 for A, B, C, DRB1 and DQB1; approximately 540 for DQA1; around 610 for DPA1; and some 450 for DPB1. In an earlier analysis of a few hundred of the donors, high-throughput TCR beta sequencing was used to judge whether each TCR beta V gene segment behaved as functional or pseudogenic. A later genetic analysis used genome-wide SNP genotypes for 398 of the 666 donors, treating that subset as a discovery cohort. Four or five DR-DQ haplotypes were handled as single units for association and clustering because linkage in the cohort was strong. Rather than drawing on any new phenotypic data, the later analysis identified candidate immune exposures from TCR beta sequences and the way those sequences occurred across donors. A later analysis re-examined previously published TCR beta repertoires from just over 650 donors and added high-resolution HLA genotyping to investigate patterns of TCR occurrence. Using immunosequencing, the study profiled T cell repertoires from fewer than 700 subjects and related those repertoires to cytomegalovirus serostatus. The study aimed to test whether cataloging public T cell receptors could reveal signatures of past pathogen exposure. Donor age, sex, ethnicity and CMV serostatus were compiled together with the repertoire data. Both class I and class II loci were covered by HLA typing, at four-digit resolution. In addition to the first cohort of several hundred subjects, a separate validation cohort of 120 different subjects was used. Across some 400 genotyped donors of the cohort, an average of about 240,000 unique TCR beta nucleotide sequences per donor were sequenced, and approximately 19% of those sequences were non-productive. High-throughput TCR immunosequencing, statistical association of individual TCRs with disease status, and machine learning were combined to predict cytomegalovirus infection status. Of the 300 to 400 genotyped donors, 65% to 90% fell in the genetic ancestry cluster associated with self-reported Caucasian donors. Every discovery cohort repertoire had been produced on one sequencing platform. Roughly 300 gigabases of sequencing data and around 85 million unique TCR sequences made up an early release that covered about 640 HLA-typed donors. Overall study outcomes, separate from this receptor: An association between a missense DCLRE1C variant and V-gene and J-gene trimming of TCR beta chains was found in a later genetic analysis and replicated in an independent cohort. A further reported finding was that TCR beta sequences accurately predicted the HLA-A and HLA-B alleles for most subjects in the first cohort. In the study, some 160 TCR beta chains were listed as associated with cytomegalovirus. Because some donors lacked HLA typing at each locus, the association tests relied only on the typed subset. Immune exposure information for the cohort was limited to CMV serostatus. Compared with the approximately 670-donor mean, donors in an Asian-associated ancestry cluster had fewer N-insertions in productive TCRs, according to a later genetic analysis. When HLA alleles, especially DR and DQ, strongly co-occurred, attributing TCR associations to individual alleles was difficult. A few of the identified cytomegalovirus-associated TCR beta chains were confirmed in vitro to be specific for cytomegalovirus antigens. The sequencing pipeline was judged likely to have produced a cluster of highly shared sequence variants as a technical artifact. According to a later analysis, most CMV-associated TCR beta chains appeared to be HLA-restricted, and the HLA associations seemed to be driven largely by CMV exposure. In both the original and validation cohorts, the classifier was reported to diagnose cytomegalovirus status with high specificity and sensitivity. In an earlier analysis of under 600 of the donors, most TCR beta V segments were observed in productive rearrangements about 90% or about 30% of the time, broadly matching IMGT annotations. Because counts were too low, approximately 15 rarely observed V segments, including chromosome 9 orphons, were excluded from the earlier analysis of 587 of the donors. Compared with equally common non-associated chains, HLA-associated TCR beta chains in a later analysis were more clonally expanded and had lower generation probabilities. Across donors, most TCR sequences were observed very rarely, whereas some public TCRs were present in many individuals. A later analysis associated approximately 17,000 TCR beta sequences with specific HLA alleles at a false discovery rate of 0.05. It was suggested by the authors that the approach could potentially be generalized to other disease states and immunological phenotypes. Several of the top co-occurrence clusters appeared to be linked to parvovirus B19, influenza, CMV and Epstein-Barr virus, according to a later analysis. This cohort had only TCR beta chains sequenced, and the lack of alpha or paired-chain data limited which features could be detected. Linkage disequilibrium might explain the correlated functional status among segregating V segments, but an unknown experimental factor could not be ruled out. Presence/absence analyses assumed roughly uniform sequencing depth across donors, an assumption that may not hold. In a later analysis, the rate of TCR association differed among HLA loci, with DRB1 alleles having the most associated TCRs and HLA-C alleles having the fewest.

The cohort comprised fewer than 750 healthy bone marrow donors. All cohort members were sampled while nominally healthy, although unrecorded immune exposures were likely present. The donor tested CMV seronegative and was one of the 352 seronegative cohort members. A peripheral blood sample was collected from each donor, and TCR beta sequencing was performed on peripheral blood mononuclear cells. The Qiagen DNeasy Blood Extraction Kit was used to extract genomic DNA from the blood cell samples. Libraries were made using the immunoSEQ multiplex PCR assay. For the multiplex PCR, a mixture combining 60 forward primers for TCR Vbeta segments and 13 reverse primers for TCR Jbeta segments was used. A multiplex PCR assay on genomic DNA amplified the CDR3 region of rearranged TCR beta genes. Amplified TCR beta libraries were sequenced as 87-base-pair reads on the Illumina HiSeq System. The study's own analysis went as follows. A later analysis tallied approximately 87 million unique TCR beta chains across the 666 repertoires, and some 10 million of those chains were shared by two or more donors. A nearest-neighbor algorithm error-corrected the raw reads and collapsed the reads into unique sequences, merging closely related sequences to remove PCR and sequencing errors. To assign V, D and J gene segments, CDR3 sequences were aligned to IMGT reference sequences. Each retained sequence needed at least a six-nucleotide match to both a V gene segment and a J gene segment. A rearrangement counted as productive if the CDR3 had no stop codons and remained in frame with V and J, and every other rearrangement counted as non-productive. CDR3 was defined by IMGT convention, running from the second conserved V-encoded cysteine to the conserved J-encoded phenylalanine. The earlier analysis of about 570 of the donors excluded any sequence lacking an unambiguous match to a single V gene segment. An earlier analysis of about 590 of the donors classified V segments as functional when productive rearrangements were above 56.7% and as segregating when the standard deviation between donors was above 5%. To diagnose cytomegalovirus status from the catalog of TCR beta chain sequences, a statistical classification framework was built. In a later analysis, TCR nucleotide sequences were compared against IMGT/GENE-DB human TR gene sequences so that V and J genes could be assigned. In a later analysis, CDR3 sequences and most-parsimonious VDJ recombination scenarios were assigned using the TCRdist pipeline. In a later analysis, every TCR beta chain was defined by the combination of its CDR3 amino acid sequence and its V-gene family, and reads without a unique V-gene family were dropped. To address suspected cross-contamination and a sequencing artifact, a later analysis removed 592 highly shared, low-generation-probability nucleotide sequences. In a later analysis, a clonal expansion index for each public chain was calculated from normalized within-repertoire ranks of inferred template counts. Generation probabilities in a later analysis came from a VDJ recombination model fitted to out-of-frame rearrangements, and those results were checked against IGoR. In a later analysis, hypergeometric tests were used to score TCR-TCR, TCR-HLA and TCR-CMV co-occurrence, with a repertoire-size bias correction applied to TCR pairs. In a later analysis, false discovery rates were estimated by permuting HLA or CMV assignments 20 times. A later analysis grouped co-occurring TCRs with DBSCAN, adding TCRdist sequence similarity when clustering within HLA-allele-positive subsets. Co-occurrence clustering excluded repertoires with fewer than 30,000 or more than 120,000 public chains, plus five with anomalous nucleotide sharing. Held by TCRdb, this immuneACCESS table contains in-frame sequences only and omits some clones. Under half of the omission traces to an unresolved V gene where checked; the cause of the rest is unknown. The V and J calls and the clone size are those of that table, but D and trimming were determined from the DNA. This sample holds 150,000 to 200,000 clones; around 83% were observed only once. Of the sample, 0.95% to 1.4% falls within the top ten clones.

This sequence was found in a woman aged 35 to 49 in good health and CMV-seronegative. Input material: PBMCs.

The CDR3 here reads CASRSALTGNYGYTF. The nucleotide sequence is given as TGTGCCAGCAGATCCGCCCTGACTGGTAACTATGGCTACACCTTC. The rearrangement combines TRBV6-5 with TRBJ1-2, with the D gene uncertain. Sequences MNHEY (CDR1) and SVGAGI (CDR2) are obtained from the germline V gene. Including the terminal cysteine and phenylalanine, the CDR3 comprises 15 residues. The entry retains the CDR3 DNA only, 45 bases that are in frame from base 1. V and J lose 6 bases and 1 base, and a span of 15 bases separates them.